A selection of T cell receptor beta chains follows, all from one sample in a study of vaccination effects on CD4 cells after COVID-19. The antigens these receptors bind are not known. This table comes from immunoSEQ multiplex PCR, and its TCRdb copy is limited to in-frame clones, with some not included. The sample contains 35,000 to 50,000 clones, under 75% of which appear only once. Sequencing was performed on CD4+ T cells from PBMCs cultured with HCoV-OC43 spike peptides, taken before COVID-19 vaccination. The receptor source for this set is a human donor who received a COVID-19 vaccine. Both conserved end residues are part of each CDR3. The D gene is left open where the match is weak. Clone size is shown for a subset of rows, as once, few, many or a class of expanded clone.

>.|TRBJ2-7|once|TRBV25-1
TGTGCCAGCAGTGTCCGACAGGCGCCCTACGAGCAGTACTTC
CASSVRQAPYEQYF
>.|TRBJ1-5|few|TRBV4-3
TGCGCCAGCAGCGTTGGGACCGGCAATCAGCCCCAGCATTTT
CASSVGTGNQPQHF
>.|TRBJ1-3|.|TRBV9
TGTGCCAGCAGTCAGGGGTCTACTGGAAACACCATATATTTT
CASSQGSTGNTIYF
>TRBD1|TRBJ1-2|.|TRBV4-3
TGCGCCAGCCAGCGTAAGGGGGCTAGTGGCTACACCTTC
CASQRKGASGYTF
>.|TRBJ2-2|.|TRBV10-2
TGCGCCAGCAGCCAGGGGACCGGGGAGCTGTTTTTT
CASSQGTGELFF
>.|TRBJ2-2|.|TRBV18
TGTGCCAGCTCACCACCGAGACTAGTACAAAACATCGGGGAGCTGTTTTTT
CASSPPRLVQNIGELFF
>.|TRBJ1-2|.|TRBV19
TGTGCCAGTAGTGGCCGGACGGGGGGATTTTCTGGCTACACCTTC
CASSGRTGGFSGYTF
>.|TRBJ1-2|few|TRBV18
TGTGCCAGCTCACCAGATATAAGATCTTCTTTCACCTTC
CASSPDIRSSFTF
>.|TRBJ1-1|.|TRBV6-5
TGTGCCAGCAGAAAGGGGCGGTTGAACACTGAAGCTTTCTTT
CASRKGRLNTEAFF
>.|TRBJ1-3|.|TRBV5-6
TGTGCCAGCAGCCCTCAGGGGACGAGGGGAAACACCATATATTTT
CASSPQGTRGNTIYF
>.|TRBJ1-1|.|TRBV18
TGTGCCAGCTCACCACAGCTGCAGAACACTGAAGCTTTCTTT
CASSPQLQNTEAFF
>TRBD1|TRBJ2-1|.|TRBV12-3/TRBV12-4
TGTGCCAGCCGGGACAGGGGGAGGAATGAGCAGTTCTTC
CASRDRGRNEQFF
>.|TRBJ2-2|few|TRBV27
TGTGCCAGCAGCCCCCCGGGACTGAGCGGGTCGAACACCGGGGAGCTGTTTTTT
CASSPPGLSGSNTGELFF
>.|TRBJ1-3|.|TRBV9
TGTGCCAGCAGCTCGGGGGTCTCTGGAAACACCATATATTTT
CASSSGVSGNTIYF
>TRBD1|TRBJ1-5|few|TRBV30
TGTGCCTGGAGTAGACAGGGGACACAGCCCCAGCATTTT
CAWSRQGTQPQHF
>.|TRBJ1-5|.|TRBV28
TGTGCCAGCAGTTTAGGTAGTCAGCCCCAGCATTTT
CASSLGSQPQHF
>.|TRBJ2-5|.|TRBV7-3
TGTGCCAGCAGCCCCGAGGGCGGGGGCCCACAAGAGACCCAGTACTTC
CASSPEGGGPQETQYF
>.|TRBJ1-2|.|TRBV5-5
TGTGCCAGCAACAAGGGCGGATCTGCAGCTGGCTACACCTTC
CASNKGGSAAGYTF
>.|TRBJ1-1|.|TRBV6-5
TGTGCCAGCAGTTACGCGGGGACGGCGAACACTGAAGCTTTCTTT
CASSYAGTANTEAFF
>.|TRBJ1-2|.|TRBV3-1/TRBV3-2
TGTGCCAGCAGCCACGGGGGAACACTCACCTATGGCTACACCTTC
CASSHGGTLTYGYTF
>.|TRBJ2-5|.|TRBV2
TGTGCCAGCAGGGAGGGCGGGGTCAGCTCAGGGGCCCAGTACTTC
CASREGGVSSGAQYF
>.|TRBJ1-3|few|TRBV5-5
TGTGCCAGCAGCTTGGGGGGCGCGCGGGGAAACACCATATATTTT
CASSLGGARGNTIYF
>.|TRBJ2-1|.|TRBV5-1
TGCGCCAGCAGCTGGGGGGTGCGCGGAAGCTCCTACAATGAGCAGTTCTTC
CASSWGVRGSSYNEQFF
>TRBD1|TRBJ2-7|.|TRBV7-2
TGTGCCAGCGGCACAGGGGCTTCGAGAGACGAGCAGTACTTC
CASGTGASRDEQYF